This T cell receptor (beta chain) was observed in a study of cytomegalovirus exposure and HLA in healthy donors. Study findings and constraints: A later analysis showed that HLA-associated TCR beta chains had undergone more clonal expansion than equally common others. V- and J-gene trimming of TCR beta was linked (in a later analysis) to a missense DCLRE1C variant.

This clone occurred many times. Its target is not known. With 60 Vbeta and 13 Jbeta primers, the PCR was carried out. The table came from immunoSEQ multiplex PCR; TCRdb's copy has only in-frame clones and leaves some out. The sample has about 84,000 clones, 63% seen once; the top ten hold 15%. The origin of this receptor is a woman aged 40-49 years in good health and CMV-seropositive. Sequencing was performed on PBMCs.

The CDR3: CASSPIGQGAWETQYF. The CDR3 DNA reads TGTGCCAGCAGCCCCATCGGACAGGGGGCATGGGAGACCCAGTACTTC. The chain carries TRBV14 and TRBJ2-5, with 11 bases that match TRBD1. This CDR3 has 16 amino acids. Germline V lookup: CDR1 SGHDN, CDR2 FVKESK. V trimming: 4 bases; J trimming: 5 bases; junction bases outside the gene matches: 9.